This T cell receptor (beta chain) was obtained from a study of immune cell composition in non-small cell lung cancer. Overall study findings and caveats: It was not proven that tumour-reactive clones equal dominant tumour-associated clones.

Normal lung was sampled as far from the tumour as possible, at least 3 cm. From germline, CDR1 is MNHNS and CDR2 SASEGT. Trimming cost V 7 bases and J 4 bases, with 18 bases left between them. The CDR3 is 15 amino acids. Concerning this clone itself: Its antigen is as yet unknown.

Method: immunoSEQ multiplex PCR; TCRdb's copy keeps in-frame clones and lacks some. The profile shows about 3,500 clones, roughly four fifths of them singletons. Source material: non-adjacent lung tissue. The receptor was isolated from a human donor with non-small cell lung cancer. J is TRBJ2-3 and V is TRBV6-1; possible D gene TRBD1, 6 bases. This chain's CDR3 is CASNEAGDRADTQYF. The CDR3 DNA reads TGTGCCAGCAATGAGGCAGGGGATCGCGCAGATACGCAGTATTTT.